This T cell receptor (beta chain) stems from a study of blood T cells in healthy people across ages. Background on the study: Capturing about one barcoded beta molecule per two T cells was achieved by template switching.

A second PCR, run for about 7 to 12 cycles, used a sample-barcoded 5' primer plus a J-beta primer mix. TCRdb independently ran MiXCR on the 5' RACE reads; one entry per CDR3 protein. The repertoire holds about 580,000 distinct CDR3 sequences, with about 45% as singletons. The sequencing sample was made of blood. The TCR was taken from a man older than 75 in good health.

This chain's CDR3 is CSATTGGNSNQPQHF. CDR3 in DNA: TGCAGTGCTACGACAGGGGGAAATAGCAATCAGCCCCAGCATTTT. The chain carries TRBV20-1 and TRBJ1-5, with 9 nucleotides matching TRBD1. This CDR3 has 15 residues. The germline V gene encodes CDR1 DFQATT and CDR2 SNEGSKA (reference sequence). J was trimmed by 0 bases and V by 4 bases; bases with no gene match: 4.